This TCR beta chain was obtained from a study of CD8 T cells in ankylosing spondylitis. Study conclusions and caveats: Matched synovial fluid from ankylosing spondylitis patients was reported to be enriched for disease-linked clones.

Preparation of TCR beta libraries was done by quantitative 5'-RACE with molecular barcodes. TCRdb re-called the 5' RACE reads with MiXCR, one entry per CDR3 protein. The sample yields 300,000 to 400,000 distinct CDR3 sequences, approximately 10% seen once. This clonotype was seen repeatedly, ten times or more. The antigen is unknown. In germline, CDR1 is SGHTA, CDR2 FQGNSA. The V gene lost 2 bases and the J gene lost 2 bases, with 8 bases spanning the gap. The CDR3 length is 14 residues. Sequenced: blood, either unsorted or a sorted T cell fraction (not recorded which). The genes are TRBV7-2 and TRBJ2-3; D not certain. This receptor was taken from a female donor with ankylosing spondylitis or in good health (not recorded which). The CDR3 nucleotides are TGTGCCAGCAGCTTATGGCTCCCCACAGATACGCAGTATTTT. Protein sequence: CASSLWLPTDTQYF.